This T cell receptor beta chain was found in a study of T cell responses to AZD1222 COVID-19 vaccine. Study observations and caveats: The repertoires were collected only after the peak T cell response. Two AZD1222 administrations were followed by greater Spike-specific TCR breadth and depth. Clonal diversity was possibly underestimated, and the donors were mostly white British, with more females. The CD4 TCRs associated with vaccination extended across spike and predominated at 160-218 and 743-854.

Profiled with immunoSEQ multiplex PCR; TCRdb holds only in-frame clones, not every one. There are roughly 98,000 clones in the sample; 85% to 90% occur only once, and approximately 15% lies in the top ten. V lost 1 base and J 1 base, leaving 7 bases between the germline ends. Per the germline V gene, CDR1 is SGHAT and CDR2 is FQNNGV. This CDR3 region has 14 residues. About this clone: Its antigen is undetermined.

The chain carries TRBV11-2 and TRBJ1-2, with unresolved D. Sequenced here: peripheral blood, sampled 28 days after the second AZD1222 dose. This clonotype was obtained from an adult who received the AZD1222 COVID-19 vaccine. The CDR3 sequence: CASSLGGINYGYTF. The CDR3 DNA reads as TGTGCCAGCAGCTTAGGAGGGATTAACTATGGCTACACCTTC.